This T cell receptor (beta chain) was found in a study of T cells in Graves' hyperthyroidism and ophthalmopathy. V dropped 2 bases and J dropped 1; count of bases not matched to a gene: 9. The CDR3 extends over 18 amino acids. Germline CDR1 LNHNV, CDR2 YYDKDF (reference sequence). There were TCR beta CDR3 regions amplified from RNA transcripts. Initially, a first-round RT-PCR of the TCR CDR3 employed the HTBI primer set. From the multiplex PCR reads, TCRdb called clonotypes with MiXCR, one entry per CDR3 protein. This sample yields around 250,000 distinct CDR3 sequences, of which approximately 14% are seen a single time; 13% belongs to the top ten. The table lists this clonotype with many counts.

The sequence derives from a woman aged 40 to 50 with Graves' hyperthyroidism that later progressed to Graves' ophthalmopathy. The sequenced sample was blood. The chain has TRBV15 and TRBJ2-5; 11 bases align to TRBD2. CDR3 nucleotide sequence: TGTGCCACCAGCAGAAGACCAGGACTAGCGGGTATCCAAGAGACCCAGTACTTC. Translated, it gives CATSRRPGLAGIQETQYF.